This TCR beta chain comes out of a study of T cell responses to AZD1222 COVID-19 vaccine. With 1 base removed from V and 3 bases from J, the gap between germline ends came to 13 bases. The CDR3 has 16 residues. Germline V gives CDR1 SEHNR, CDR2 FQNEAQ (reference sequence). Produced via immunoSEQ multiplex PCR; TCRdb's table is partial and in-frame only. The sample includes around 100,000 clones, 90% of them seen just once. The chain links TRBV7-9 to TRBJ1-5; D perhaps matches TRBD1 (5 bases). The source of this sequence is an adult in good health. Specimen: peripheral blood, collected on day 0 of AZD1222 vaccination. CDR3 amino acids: CASSLGDSQFNQPQHF. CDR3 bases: TGTGCCAGCAGCTTAGGAGACAGCCAATTCAATCAGCCCCAGCATTTT.